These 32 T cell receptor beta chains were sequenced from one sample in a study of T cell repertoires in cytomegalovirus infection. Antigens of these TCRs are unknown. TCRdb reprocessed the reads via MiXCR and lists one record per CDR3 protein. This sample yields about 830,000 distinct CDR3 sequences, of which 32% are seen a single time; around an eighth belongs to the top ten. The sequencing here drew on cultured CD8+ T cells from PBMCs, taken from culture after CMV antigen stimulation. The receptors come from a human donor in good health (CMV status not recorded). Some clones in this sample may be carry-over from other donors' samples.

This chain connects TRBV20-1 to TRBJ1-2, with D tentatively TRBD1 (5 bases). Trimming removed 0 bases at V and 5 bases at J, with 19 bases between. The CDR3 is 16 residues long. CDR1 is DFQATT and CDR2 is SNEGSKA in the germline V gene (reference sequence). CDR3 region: CSARDYSVKEGYGYTF. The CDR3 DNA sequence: TGCAGTGCTAGAGATTATTCGGTGAAGGAGGGGTATGGCTACACCTTC.

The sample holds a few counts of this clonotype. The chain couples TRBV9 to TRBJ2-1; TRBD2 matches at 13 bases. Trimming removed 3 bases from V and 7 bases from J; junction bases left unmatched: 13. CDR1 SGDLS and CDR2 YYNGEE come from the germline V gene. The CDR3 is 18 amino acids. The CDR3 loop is CASSGRGLAGEIRNEQFF. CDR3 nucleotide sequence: TGTGCCAGCAGCGGCCGAGGACTAGCGGGGGAGATTCGGAATGAGCAGTTCTTC.

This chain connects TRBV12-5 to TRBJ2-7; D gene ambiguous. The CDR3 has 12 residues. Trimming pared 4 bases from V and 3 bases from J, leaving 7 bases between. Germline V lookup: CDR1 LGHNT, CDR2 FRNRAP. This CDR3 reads CASGSRFYEQYF. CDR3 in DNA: TGTGCTAGTGGTTCCCGGTTCTACGAGCAGTACTTC.

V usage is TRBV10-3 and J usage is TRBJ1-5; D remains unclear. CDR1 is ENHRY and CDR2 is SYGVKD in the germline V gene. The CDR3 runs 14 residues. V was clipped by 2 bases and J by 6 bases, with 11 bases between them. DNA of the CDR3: TGTGCCATCAGTGAGGAGCAGGACGGTCAGCCCCAGCATTTT. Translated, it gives CAISEEQDGQPQHF.

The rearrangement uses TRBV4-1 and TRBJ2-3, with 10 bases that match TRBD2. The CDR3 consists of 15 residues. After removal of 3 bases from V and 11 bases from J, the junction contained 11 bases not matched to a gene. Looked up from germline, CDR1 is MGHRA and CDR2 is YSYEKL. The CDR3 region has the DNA TGCGCCAGCAGCCAGGCCGGGACTAGCGACGTTTTGCAGTATTTT. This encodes CASSQAGTSDVLQYF.

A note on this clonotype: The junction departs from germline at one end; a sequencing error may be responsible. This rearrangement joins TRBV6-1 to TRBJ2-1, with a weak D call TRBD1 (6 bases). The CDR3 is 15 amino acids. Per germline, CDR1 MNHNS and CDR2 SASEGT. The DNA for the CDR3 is TGTGCCAACAGTACCGGGACATCAACCTACAATGAGCAGTTCTTC. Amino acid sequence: CANSTGTSTYNEQFF.

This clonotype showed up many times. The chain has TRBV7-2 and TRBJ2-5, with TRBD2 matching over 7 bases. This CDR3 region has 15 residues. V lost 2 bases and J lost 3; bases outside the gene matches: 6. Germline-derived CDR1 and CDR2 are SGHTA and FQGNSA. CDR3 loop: CASSLPGRVKETQYF. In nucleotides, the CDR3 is TGTGCCAGCAGCTTACCGGGGAGGGTTAAAGAGACCCAGTACTTC.

CDR3 loop: CASSLGGGCNEQFF. The CDR3 bases are TGTGCCAGCAGTTTGGGCGGGGGTTGTAATGAGCAGTTCTTC. The chain recombines TRBV12-3 or TRBV12-4 with TRBJ2-1; 7 bases line up with TRBD2. The length of the CDR3 is 14 residues. V gave up 3 bases and J gave up 7 bases; unmatched junction bases: 6.

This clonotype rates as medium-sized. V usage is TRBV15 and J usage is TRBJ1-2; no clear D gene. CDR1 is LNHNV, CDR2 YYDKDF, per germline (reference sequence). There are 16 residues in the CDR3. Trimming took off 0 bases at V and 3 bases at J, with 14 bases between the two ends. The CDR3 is CATSRDPGPSDYGYTF. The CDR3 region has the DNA TGTGCCACCAGCAGAGACCCGGGCCCCTCGGACTATGGCTACACCTTC.

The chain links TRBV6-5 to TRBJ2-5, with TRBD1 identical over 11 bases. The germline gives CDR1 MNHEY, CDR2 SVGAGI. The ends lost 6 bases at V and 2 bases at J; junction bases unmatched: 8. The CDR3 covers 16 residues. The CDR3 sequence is CASSLRGDRGQETQYF. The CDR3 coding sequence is TGTGCCAGCAGCTTGCGGGGGGACAGGGGGCAAGAGACCCAGTACTTC.

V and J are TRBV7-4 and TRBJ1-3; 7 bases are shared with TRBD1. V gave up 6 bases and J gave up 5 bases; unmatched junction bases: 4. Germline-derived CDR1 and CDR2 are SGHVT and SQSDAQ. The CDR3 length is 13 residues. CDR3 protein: CASRGGSRNTIYF. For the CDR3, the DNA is TGTGCCAGCAGAGGGGGCTCAAGAAACACCATATATTTT.

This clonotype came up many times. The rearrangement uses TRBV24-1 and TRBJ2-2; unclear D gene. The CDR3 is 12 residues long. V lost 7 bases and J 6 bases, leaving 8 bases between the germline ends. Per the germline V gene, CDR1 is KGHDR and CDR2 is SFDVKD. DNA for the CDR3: TGTGCCACCAGGTTGGGTTCCGGGGAGCTGTTTTTT. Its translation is CATRLGSGELFF.

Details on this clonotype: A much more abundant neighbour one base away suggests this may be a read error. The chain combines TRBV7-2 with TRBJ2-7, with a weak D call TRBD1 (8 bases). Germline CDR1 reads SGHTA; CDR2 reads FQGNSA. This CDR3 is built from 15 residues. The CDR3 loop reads CAGSLGDRRGYEQYV. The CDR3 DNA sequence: TGTGCCGGCAGCTTAGGGGACAGGCGGGGGTACGAGCAGTACGTC.

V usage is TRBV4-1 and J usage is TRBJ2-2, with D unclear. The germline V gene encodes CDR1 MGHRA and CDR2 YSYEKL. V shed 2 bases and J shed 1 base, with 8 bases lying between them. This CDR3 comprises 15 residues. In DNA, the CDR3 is TGCGCCAGCAGCCAAAGCACTCAGAACACCGGGGAGCTGTTTTTT. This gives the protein CASSQSTQNTGELFF.

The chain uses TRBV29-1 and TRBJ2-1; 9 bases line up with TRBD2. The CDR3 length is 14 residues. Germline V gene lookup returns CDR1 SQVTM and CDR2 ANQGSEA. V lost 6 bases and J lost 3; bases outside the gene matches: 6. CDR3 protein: CSVAGTSSYNEQFF. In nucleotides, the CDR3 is TGCAGCGTAGCCGGGACTAGCAGCTACAATGAGCAGTTCTTC.

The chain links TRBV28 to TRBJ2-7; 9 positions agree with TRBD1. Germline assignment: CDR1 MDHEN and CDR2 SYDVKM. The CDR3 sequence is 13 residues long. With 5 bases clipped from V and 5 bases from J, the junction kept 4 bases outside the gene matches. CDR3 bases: TGTGCCAGCAGTCCTACAGGGGGCGACGAGCAGTACGTC. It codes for CASSPTGGDEQYV.

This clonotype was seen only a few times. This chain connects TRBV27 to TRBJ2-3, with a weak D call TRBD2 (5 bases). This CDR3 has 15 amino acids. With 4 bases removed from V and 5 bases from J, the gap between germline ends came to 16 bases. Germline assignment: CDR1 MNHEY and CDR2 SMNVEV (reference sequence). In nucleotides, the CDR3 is TGTGCCAGCAGTTCCCCCTCCCGGGGATTAGATACGCAGTATTTT. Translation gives CASSSPSRGLDTQYF.

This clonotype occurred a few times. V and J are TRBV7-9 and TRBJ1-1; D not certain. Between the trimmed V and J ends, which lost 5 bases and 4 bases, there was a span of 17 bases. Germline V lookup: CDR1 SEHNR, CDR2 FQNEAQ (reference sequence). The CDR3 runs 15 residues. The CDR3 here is CASSAPGAARTEAFF. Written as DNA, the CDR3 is TGTGCCAGCAGCGCTCCGGGAGCCGCACGCACTGAAGCTTTCTTT.

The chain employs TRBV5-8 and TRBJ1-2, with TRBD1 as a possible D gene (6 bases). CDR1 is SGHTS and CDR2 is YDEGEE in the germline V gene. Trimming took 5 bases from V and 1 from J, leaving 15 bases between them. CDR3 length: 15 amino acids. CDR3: CASRPTGTNNYGYTF. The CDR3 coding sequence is TGTGCCAGCAGACCTACAGGGACGAATAACTATGGCTACACCTTC.

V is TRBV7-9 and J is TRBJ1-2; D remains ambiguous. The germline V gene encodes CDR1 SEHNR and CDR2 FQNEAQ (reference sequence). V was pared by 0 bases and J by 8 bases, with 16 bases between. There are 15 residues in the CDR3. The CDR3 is CASSLAQPLLKGYTF. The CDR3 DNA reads TGTGCCAGCAGCTTAGCCCAGCCGCTTTTGAAAGGCTACACCTTC. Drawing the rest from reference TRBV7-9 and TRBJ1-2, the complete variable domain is DTGVSQNPRHKITKRGQNVTFRCDPISEHNRLYWYRQTLGQGPEFLTYFQNEAQLEKSRLLSDRFSAERPKGSFSTLEIQRTEQGDSAMYLCASSLAQPLLKGYTFGSGTRLTVV.

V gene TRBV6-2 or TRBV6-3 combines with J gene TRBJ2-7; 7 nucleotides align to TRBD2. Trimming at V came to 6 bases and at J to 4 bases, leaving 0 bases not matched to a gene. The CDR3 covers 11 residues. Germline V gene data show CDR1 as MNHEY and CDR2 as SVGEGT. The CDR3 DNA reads TGTGCCAGCAGAGCGGGATACGAGCAGTACGTC. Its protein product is CASRAGYEQYV.

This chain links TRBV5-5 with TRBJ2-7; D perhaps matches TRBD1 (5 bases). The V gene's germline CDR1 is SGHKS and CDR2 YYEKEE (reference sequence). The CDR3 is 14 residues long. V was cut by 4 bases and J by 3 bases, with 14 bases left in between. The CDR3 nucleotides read TGTGCCAGCAGCCAACCGACAGTGTACTACGAGCAGTACTTC. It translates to CASSQPTVYYEQYF.

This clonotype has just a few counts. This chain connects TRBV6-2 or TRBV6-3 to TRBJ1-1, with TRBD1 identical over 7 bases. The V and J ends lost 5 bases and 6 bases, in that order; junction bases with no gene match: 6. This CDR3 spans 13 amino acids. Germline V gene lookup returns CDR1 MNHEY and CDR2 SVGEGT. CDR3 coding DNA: TGTGCCAGCAGTCGCACAGGGGACGCTGAAGCTTTCTTT. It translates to CASSRTGDAEAFF.

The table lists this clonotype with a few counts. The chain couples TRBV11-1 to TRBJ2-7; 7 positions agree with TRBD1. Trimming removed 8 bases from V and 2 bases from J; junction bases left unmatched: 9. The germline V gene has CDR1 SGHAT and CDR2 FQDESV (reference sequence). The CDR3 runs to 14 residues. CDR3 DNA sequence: TGTGCCAGCGGTCACGGTACAGGGGCCTACGAGCAGTACTTC. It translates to CASGHGTGAYEQYF.

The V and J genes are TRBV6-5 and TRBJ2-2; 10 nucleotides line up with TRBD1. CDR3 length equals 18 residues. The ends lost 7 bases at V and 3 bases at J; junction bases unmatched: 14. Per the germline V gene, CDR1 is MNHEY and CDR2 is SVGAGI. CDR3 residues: CASTHYLSDRGDTGELFF. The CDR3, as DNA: TGTGCCAGCACCCACTACCTCTCGGACAGGGGGGACACCGGGGAGCTGTTTTTT.

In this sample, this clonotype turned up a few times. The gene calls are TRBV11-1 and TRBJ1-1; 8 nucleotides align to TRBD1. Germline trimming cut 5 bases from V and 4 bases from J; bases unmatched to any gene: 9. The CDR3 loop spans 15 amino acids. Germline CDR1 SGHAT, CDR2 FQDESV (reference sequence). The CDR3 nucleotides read TGTGCCAGCAGCCCGGCAGGGGGCCGGCGCACTGAAGCTTTCTTT. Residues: CASSPAGGRRTEAFF.

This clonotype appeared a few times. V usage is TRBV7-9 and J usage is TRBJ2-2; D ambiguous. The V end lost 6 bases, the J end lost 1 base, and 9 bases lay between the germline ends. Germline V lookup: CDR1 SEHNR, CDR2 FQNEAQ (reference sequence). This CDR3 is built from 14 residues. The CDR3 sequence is CASRPGVNTGELFF. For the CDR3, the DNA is TGTGCCAGCAGACCTGGAGTGAACACCGGGGAGCTGTTTTTT.

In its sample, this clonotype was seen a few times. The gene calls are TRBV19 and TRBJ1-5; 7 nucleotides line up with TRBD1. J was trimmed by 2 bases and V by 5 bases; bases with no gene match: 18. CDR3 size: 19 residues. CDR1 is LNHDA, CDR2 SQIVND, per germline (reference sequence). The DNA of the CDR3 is TGTGCCAGTAGTCCGTGGAGTCTAACAGGGGAAGGAGGCAATCAGCCCCAGCATTTT. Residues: CASSPWSLTGEGGNQPQHF.

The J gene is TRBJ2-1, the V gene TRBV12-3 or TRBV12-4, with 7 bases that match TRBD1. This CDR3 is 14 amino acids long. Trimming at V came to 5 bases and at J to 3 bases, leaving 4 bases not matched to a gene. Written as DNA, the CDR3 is TGTGCCAGCAGTCCTACAGGGGTCTACAATGAGCAGTTCTTC. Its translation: CASSPTGVYNEQFF.

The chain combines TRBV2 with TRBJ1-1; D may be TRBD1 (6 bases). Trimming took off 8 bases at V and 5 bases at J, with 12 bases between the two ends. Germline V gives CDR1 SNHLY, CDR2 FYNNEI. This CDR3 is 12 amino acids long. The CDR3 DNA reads TGTGCCAGCGTAGGGGGGCCTACTGAAGCTTTCTTT. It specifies CASVGGPTEAFF.

Here the CDR3 reads CASSMGLYGSTDTQYF. The DNA of the CDR3 is TGTGCCAGTAGTATGGGTCTCTACGGGTCCACAGATACGCAGTATTTT. The chain couples TRBV19 to TRBJ2-3; no firm D call. V lost 3 bases and J lost 2, with 15 bases in between. In germline, CDR1 is LNHDA, CDR2 SQIVND (reference sequence). CDR3 length: 16 amino acids.

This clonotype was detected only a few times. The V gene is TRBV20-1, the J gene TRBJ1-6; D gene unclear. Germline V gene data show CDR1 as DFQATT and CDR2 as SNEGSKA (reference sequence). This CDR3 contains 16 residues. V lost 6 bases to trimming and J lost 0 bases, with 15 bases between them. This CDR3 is CSASPTASSYNSPLHF. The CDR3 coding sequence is TGCAGTGCCTCCCCGACGGCGAGCTCCTATAATTCACCCCTCCACTTT.